This TCR beta chain was recorded in a study of T cell clones after liver transplantation. About the study: As an antigen-independent comparator, third-party-reactive TCRbeta sequences came from pre-transplant mixed lymphocyte reactions.

Germline values: CDR1 KGHSH, CDR2 LQKENI. The length of the CDR3 is 17 residues. V lost 3 bases, J lost 0 bases, and 7 bases stayed unmatched. Clones were read by immunoSEQ multiplex PCR, and TCRdb kept only the in-frame ones, dropping some. The sample lists 60,000 or so clones; 65% to 75% were seen once. This TCR was sampled from a human donor who received a liver transplant. This chain links TRBV18 with TRBJ2-1; 8 bases fit TRBD1. The starting material was CD4+ T cells from blood, obtained before liver transplant. The CDR3 spells CASSPSQGASSYNEQFF. The DNA for the CDR3 is TGTGCCAGCTCACCTTCCCAGGGGGCGAGCTCCTACAATGAGCAGTTCTTC.